This T cell receptor (beta chain) was sequenced in a study of cytomegalovirus exposure and HLA in healthy donors. As regards this clone: Antigen specificity is unknown.

Whole-study results and caveats: A likely sequencing artifact accounted for one observed cluster of highly shared sequence variants.

The PCR made use of 60 Vbeta and 13 Jbeta primers. The method was immunoSEQ multiplex PCR; TCRdb's version includes in-frame clones alone and lacks a portion of them. The sample includes about 74,000 clones. V shed 4 bases, J shed 4 bases, and the junction held 7 bases outside the gene matches. Germline V gene sequence: CDR1 MNHNY, CDR2 SVGAGI (reference sequence). CDR3 length equals 15 residues. The TCR was taken from a female donor in good health and CMV-seropositive. The sample consisted of PBMCs. The J gene is TRBJ2-1, the V gene TRBV6-6; 7 bases fit TRBD1. CDR3 region: CASSFTGVGYNEQFF. The CDR3 DNA reads TGTGCCAGCAGTTTTACAGGGGTGGGGTACAATGAGCAGTTCTTC.